This T cell receptor beta chain comes out of a study of T-cell memory formation after mild COVID-19. TCRdb re-called the 5' RACE reads with MiXCR, one entry per CDR3 protein. In the table there are about 200,000 distinct CDR3 sequences, 15% to 20% of which are singletons. Losses at the gene ends were 7 bases for V and 0 bases for J; bases not matched to a gene: 8. CDR1 MNHEY and CDR2 SMNVEV come from the germline V gene (reference sequence). There are 16 residues in the CDR3. The clonotype comes from an adult woman who had mild COVID-19 (a few samples of this study predate the infection). Cell type and time point are not known. J is TRBJ1-4 and V is TRBV27; 7 bases agree with TRBD1. Sequencing was carried out using PBMCs or a T cell subset sorted from them (not recorded which). The chain's CDR3 is CASTRDRPSTNEKLFF. The CDR3 DNA reads TGTGCCAGCACTCGGGACAGACCGTCAACTAATGAAAAACTGTTTTTT.